This record concerns one TCR beta chain sequence. Its specificity is not known. These data belong to a study of cytomegalovirus exposure and HLA in healthy donors. Study results and limitations: Further analysis was carried out later, and it showed several of the most significant clusters appearing linked to common viral pathogens.

Primers: 60 Vbeta forward and 13 Jbeta reverse. Here immunoSEQ multiplex PCR was the method, and the copy in TCRdb shows in-frame clones only, minus some. The table shows roughly 96,000 clones, with roughly 79% occurring only once. This CDR3 region has 15 residues. Germline CDR1 and CDR2: MRHNA and SNTAGT. V lost 6 bases, J lost 4 bases, and 7 bases stayed unmatched. This clonotype was sampled from a female donor in good health and CMV-seropositive. The source material was PBMCs. The chain carries TRBV6-4 and TRBJ2-1; 9 positions match TRBD2. This chain's CDR3 is CASSLGLAGYNEQFF. The CDR3 DNA is TGTGCCAGCAGCTTAGGGCTAGCGGGGTACAATGAGCAGTTCTTC.